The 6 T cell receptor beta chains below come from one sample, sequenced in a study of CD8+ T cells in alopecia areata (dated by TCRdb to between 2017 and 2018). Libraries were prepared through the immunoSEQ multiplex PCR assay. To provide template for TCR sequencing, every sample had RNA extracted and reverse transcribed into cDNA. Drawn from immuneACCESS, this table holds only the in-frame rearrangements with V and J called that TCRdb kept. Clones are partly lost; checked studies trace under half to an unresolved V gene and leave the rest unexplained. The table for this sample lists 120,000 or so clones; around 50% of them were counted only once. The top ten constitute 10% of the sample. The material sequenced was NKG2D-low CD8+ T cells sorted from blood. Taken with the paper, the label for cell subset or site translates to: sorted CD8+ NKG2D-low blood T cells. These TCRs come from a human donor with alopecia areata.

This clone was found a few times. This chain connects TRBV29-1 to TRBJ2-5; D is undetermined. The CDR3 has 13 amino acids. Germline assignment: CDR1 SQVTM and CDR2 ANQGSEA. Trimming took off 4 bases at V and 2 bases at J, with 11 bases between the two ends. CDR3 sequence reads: CSVVLWAQETQYF. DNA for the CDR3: TGCAGCGTTGTGTTGTGGGCACAAGAGACCCAGTACTTC.

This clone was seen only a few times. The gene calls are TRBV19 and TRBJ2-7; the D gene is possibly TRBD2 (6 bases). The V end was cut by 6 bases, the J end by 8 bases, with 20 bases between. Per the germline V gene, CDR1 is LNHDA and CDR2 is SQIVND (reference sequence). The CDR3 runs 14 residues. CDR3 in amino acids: CASSSVGGVDKQYF. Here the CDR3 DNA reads TGTGCCAGTAGCTCAGTGGGGGGTGTGGACAAGCAGTACTTC.

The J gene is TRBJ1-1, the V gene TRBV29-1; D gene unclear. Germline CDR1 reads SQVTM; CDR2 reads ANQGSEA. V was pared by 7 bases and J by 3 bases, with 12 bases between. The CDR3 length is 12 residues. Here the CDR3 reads CSAQGSDTEAFF. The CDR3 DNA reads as TGCAGCGCCCAAGGGAGCGACACTGAAGCTTTCTTT.

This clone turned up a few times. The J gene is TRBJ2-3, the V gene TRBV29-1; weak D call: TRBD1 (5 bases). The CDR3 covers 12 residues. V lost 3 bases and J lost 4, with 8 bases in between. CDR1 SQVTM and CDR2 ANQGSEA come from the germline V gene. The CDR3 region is CSVDQGADTQYF. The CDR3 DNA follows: TGCAGCGTTGACCAGGGCGCAGATACGCAGTATTTT.

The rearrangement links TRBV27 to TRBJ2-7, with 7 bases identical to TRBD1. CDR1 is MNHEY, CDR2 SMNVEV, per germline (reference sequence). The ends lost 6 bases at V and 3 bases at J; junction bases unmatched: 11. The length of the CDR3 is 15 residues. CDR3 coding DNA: TGTGCCAGCAGCCCTGGTAGACAGGGAGTCTACGAGCAGTACTTC. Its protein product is CASSPGRQGVYEQYF.

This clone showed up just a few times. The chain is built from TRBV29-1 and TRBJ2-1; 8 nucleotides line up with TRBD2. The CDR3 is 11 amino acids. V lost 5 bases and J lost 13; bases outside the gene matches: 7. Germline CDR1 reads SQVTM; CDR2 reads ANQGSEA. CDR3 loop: CSVSLRGAQFF. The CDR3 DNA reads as TGCAGCGTTTCCCTGCGGGGGGCCCAGTTCTTC.